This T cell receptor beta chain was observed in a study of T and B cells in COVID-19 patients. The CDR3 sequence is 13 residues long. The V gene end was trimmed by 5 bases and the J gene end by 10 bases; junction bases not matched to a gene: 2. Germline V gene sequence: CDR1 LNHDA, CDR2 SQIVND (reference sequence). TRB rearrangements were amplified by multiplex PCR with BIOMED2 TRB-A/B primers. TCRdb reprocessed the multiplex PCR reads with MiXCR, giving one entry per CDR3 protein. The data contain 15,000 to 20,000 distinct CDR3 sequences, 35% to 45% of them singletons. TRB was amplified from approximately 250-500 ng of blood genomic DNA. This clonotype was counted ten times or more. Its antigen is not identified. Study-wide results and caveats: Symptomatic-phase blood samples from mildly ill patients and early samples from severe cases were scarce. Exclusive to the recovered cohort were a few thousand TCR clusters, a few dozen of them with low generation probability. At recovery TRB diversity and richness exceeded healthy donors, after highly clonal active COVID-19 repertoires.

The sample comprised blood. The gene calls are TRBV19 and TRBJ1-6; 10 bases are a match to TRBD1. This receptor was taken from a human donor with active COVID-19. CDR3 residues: CASSPGQGSPLHF. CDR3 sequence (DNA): TGTGCCAGTAGTCCGGGACAGGGGTCACCCCTCCACTTT.